This is a list of T cell receptor beta chains from one sample in a study of vaccination effects on CD4 cells after COVID-19. These receptors have no identified antigens. The data were produced by immunoSEQ multiplex PCR, yet TCRdb's version contains in-frame clones alone and is incomplete. The table shows approximately 76,000 clones, with 60% to 85% occurring only once. The sample here was CD4+ T cells from PBMCs cultured with SARS-CoV-2 spike peptides, taken before COVID-19 vaccination. The receptor source for this set is a human donor who received a COVID-19 vaccine. The CDR3 runs from the conserved cysteine through the conserved F or W. Each record gives: CDR3 length, V gene, J gene, CDR3 protein.

17	TRBV7-9	TRBJ2-3	CASSSPTSGGAIDTQYF
15	TRBV28	TRBJ1-5	CASSFSGGSNQPQHF
14	TRBV7-2	TRBJ2-5	CASSQWQGRETQYF
13	TRBV6-5	TRBJ1-2	CASRQNTNYGYTF
15	TRBV19	TRBJ2-1	CASSKGPGLQVEQFF
15	TRBV4-3	TRBJ1-2	CASSLGGGSDYGYTF
13	TRBV29-1	TRBJ1-1	CSAGRDRATEAFF
14	TRBV5-1	TRBJ2-5	CASSLQGYQETQYF
17	TRBV2	TRBJ2-5	CASRSILWTSGQETQYF
11	TRBV20-1	TRBJ1-2	CSGRQNYGYTF
16	TRBV19	TRBJ1-1	CASSKGSGLMNTEAFF
14	TRBV6-5	TRBJ2-5	CASSTDRASETQYF
16	TRBV3-1/TRBV3-2	TRBJ2-3	CASSRFTGPSTDTQYF
17	TRBV4-1	TRBJ2-2	CASSRPRDRDITGELFF
16	TRBV5-1	TRBJ2-1	CASSLEGQVSYNEQFF
13	TRBV5-6	TRBJ2-6	CASSFSGANVLTF
16	TRBV5-8	TRBJ2-5	CASPDLPGLAPETQYF
18	TRBV5-1	TRBJ2-1	CASSFQGSTMGLYNEQFF
14	TRBV6-5	TRBJ2-1	CASSYRSARNEQFF
13	TRBV12-3/TRBV12-4	TRBJ2-3	CASKQGRKDTQYF
13	TRBV2	TRBJ1-1	CASSGEPNTEAFF
15	TRBV5-4	TRBJ1-4	CASSYWDSRLEKLFF
13	TRBV19	TRBJ2-5	CASGTGIQETQYF
15	TRBV5-6	TRBJ1-6	CASSLPGGYNSPLHF
13	TRBV18	TRBJ2-5	CASSGGAQETQYF
16	TRBV30	TRBJ1-2	CAWRGQGALYGYGYTF
14	TRBV5-1	TRBJ2-5	CASSLVTAEETQYF
16	TRBV7-8	TRBJ2-2	CASSLWDGSNTGELFF
16	TRBV19	TRBJ1-3	CASSPPGGRTGNTIYF
14	TRBV6-5	TRBJ1-1	CASESGRMNTEAFF
14	TRBV5-4	TRBJ2-5	CASSRVGAGETQYF
19	TRBV3-1/TRBV3-2	TRBJ2-3	CASSHVEWAGQGSTDTQYF
15	TRBV30	TRBJ1-5	CAWSLGRSSNQPQHF
14	TRBV5-1	TRBJ1-2	CASSLEAGGYGYTF
21	TRBV18	TRBJ1-6	CASSPLHGTGGAGSYNSPLHF
10	TRBV28	TRBJ2-3	CASSSDTQYF
15	TRBV10-1	TRBJ2-3	CASSDERGVLDTQYF
16	TRBV27	TRBJ2-2	CATQKTLAALTGELFF
14	TRBV9	TRBJ2-1	CASSERGSGGEQFF
15	TRBV6-2/TRBV6-3	TRBJ2-3	CASSPGQGGTDTQYF
15	TRBV4-1	TRBJ1-2	CASSQAVGTFYGYTF
15	TRBV7-3	TRBJ2-6	CASSLKGFGANVLTF
14	TRBV12-5	TRBJ1-1	CASGPDRVNTEAFF
12	TRBV10-1	TRBJ2-2	CASRGQAGELFF
14	TRBV10-2	TRBJ1-4	CASSLQGTNEKLFF
15	TRBV6-1	TRBJ2-3	CASSDEGLGTDTQYF
13	TRBV29-1	TRBJ2-1	CSVVQGLVDEQFF
16	TRBV5-1	TRBJ2-2	CASEPSGQLNTGELFF
15	TRBV21-1	TRBJ2-3	CASDRLTGSTDTQYF
16	TRBV6-5	TRBJ2-3	CASSYSPVALADTQYF
13	TRBV6-6	TRBJ2-2	CASINRGAGELFF
14	TRBV2	TRBJ1-3	CASSNRVAGNTIYF
16	TRBV6-5	TRBJ1-3	CASSYSDGSSGNTIYF
16	TRBV7-2	TRBJ2-5	CASRFVGSGAGETQYF
15	TRBV6-6	TRBJ2-1	CASSYGGATYNEQFF
15	TRBV4-3	TRBJ1-2	CASSQEAGGGYGYTF
15	TRBV7-2	TRBJ2-3	CASSGDSLRTDTQYF
14	TRBV18	TRBJ2-5	CASSPQSGGETQYF
14	TRBV2	TRBJ1-2	CASSTQEERVGYTF